The rows below give T cell receptor beta chains drawn from one sample of a study of blood T cell repertoires in COVID-19. Sequencing used immunoSEQ multiplex PCR; TCRdb keeps in-frame clones, though not all of them. The sample records fewer than 150,000 clones, almost 85% being singletons. Sequencing was carried out using peripheral blood. The receptors were gathered from a man aged 45-65 years with acute or convalescent COVID-19. CDR3s include the opening cysteine and the closing phenylalanine or tryptophan.

TRBJ1-3	TRBV5-1	CASSKGQGGGNTIYF
TRBJ2-3	TRBV10-1	CASSGGGTVADTQYF
TRBJ1-4	TRBV4-1	CASSVRQGRDEKLFF
TRBJ2-1	TRBV30	CAWSKTRTSGYNEQFF
TRBJ1-2	TRBV7-8	CASSLVSGGLGGYTF
TRBJ2-4	TRBV10-1	CASSEGRSGLAKNIQYF
TRBJ2-4	TRBV6-4	CASSENSGSIQYF
TRBJ2-3	TRBV5-4	CASSLATPMGHTQYF
TRBJ1-3	TRBV5-8	CASSYGDRGGNTIYF
TRBJ1-5	TRBV19	CASSSGGRGNQPQHF
TRBJ1-5	TRBV18	CASSQQGSNQPQHF
TRBJ1-1	TRBV2	CASSESRDTEAFF
TRBJ1-5	TRBV18	CASSPQFLGQTNQQPQHF
TRBJ2-7	TRBV27	CASSTGQVPLEQYF
TRBJ2-1	TRBV5-1	CASSLERLRTAGNEQFF
TRBJ2-5	TRBV11-2	CASSPRPLQGTQYF
TRBJ2-1	TRBV5-1	CASSLAAGGNEQFF
TRBJ2-3	TRBV6-5	CATGGAGGADTQYF
TRBJ1-5	TRBV19	CASSTGQSIYPQHF
TRBJ1-2	TRBV7-9	CASSREPGQGAYGYTF
TRBJ1-6	TRBV28	CASSLGQGVRNSPLHF
TRBJ1-6	TRBV27	CATRGLYNSPLHF
TRBJ2-7	TRBV29-1	CSVDGGQGNSYEQYF
TRBJ1-4	TRBV5-5	CASSQTGRDEKLFF
TRBJ1-1	TRBV5-1	CASSFEGDTEAFF